This T cell receptor beta chain was observed in a study of Ad26.COV2.S vaccination and SARS-CoV-2 variants. Looking at the study overall: The COV1001 Ad26.COV2.S trial arm included the donor. Overall study findings and caveats: Vaccine and placebo recipients had comparable breadth of non-spike TCRs.

TCRdb keeps only in-frame clones here, not all; method: immunoSEQ multiplex PCR. The sample has around 500,000 clones, 80% to 90% seen once; the top ten hold around 1.8%. The CDR3 runs 16 residues. Losses at the gene ends were 4 bases for V and 7 bases for J; bases not matched to a gene: 11. The germline gives CDR1 MGHRA, CDR2 YSYEKL. A note on this clone: Its target is unknown.

The treatment denotes: around 19 received Ad26.COV2.S at low or high dose, single or two shots; about five received placebo; per-sample allocation not given. Day 63 following the first vaccine or placebo injection was when the samples were taken. The TCR comes from a person between 18 and 65 years old who received the Ad26.COV2.S COVID-19 vaccine or a placebo. The chain is built from TRBV4-1 and TRBJ2-1, with 9 bases matching TRBD1. This specimen consisted of peripheral blood, obtained in a trial of Ad26.COV2.S vaccine versus placebo. The CDR3 nucleotides are TGCGCCAGCAGCCTATTCGAGACAGGGGGGAGGAATGAGCAGTTCTTC. Its protein is CASSLFETGGRNEQFF.